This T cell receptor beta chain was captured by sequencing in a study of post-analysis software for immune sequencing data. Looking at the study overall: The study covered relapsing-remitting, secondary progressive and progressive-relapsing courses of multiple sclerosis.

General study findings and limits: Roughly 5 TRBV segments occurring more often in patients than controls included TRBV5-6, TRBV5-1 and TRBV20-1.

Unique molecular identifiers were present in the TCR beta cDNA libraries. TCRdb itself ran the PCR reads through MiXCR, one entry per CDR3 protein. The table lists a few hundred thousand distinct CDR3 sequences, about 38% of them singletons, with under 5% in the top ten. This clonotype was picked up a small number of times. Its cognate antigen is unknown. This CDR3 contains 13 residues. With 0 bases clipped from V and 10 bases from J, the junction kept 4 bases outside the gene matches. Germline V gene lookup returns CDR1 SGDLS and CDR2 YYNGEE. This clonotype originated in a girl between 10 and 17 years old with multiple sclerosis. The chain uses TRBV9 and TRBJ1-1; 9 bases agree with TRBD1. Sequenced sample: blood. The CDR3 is CASSVGLDRGAFF. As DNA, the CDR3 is TGTGCCAGCAGCGTAGGTCTGGACAGGGGAGCTTTCTTT.